Below, 15 T cell receptor beta chains from the same sample are listed, as sequenced in a study of T cell repertoires in cytomegalovirus infection. These receptors have no known antigen. TCRdb independently ran MiXCR on the reads; one entry per CDR3 protein. The table records approximately 500,000 distinct CDR3 sequences, 30% to 40% of them present only once. The source material was cultured PBMCs, sampled from culture after CMV antigen stimulation. The receptors originated from a human donor in good health (CMV status not recorded). Some clones in this sample may be carry-over from other donors' samples.

The chain couples TRBV7-2 to TRBJ1-5, with D possibly being TRBD1 (6 bases). CDR3 length equals 15 residues. Germline V CDR1 and CDR2: SGHTA, FQGNSA. V was shortened by 4 bases and J by 5 bases, with 15 bases between the two germline ends. CDR3 in DNA: TGTGCCAGCAGCTCTCGGACAGAACTCCATCAGCCCCAGCATTTT. Its protein is CASSSRTELHQPQHF.

This clonotype was counted many times. The V gene is TRBV12-3 or TRBV12-4, the J gene TRBJ2-5; D may correspond to TRBD1 or TRBD2 (6 bases each). The CDR3 contains 17 residues. The V gene lost 5 bases and the J gene lost 2 bases, with 21 bases spanning the gap. The chain's CDR3 is CASSRGLLGADQETQYF. In DNA, the CDR3 is TGTGCCAGCAGTCGGGGGCTTCTGGGGGCCGATCAAGAGACCCAGTACTTC.

The chain combines TRBV6-5 with TRBJ1-2, with D possibly TRBD1 on 5 matching bases. CDR1 is MNHEY, CDR2 SVGAGI, per germline. The CDR3 totals 14 residues. Trimming removed 0 bases at V and 5 bases at J, with 10 bases between. CDR3 in amino acids: CASSYSLGRYGYTF. The DNA of the CDR3 is TGTGCCAGCAGTTACTCGCTGGGACGGTATGGCTACACCTTC.

The genes are TRBV7-2 and TRBJ2-1, with D tentatively TRBD1 (6 bases). CDR1 and CDR2 from the germline V gene are SGHTA and FQGNSA. This CDR3 is 16 amino acids long. V was cut by 5 bases and J by 3 bases, with 17 bases left in between. Here the CDR3 DNA reads TGTGCCAGCAGCGAGCGGCAGGGGAATGGCTACAATGAGCAGTTCTTC. Protein sequence: CASSERQGNGYNEQFF.

In its sample, this clonotype was seen a few times. The chain employs TRBV18 and TRBJ2-2; TRBD2 is a possible D gene (5 bases). This CDR3 region has 17 residues. V was cut by 2 bases and J by 0 bases, with 13 bases left in between. CDR1 is KGHSH and CDR2 is LQKENI in the germline V gene. The CDR3: CASSPGASGANTGELFF. In DNA, the CDR3 is TGTGCCAGCTCACCAGGCGCCAGCGGTGCGAACACCGGGGAGCTGTTTTTT. The full variable domain, completed using reference TRBV18 and TRBJ2-2, is NAGVMQNPRHLVRRRGQEARLRCSPMKGHSHVYWYRQLPEEGLKFMVYLQKENIIDESGMPKERFSAEFPKEGPSILRIQQVVRGDSAAYFCASSPGASGANTGELFFGEGSRLTVL.

This clonotype turned up a few times. The gene calls are TRBV28 and TRBJ2-6, with TRBD1 matching over 9 bases. This CDR3 is 16 amino acids long. V shed 5 bases and J 4 bases; nucleotides not matched to a gene: 6. Germline V gene data show CDR1 as MDHEN and CDR2 as SYDVKM. This CDR3 is CASSGQGTVGANVLTF. CDR3 nucleotide sequence: TGTGCCAGCAGTGGACAGGGGACTGTCGGGGCCAACGTCCTGACTTTC.

This clonotype occurred many times. The rearrangement uses TRBV7-2 and TRBJ2-1, with a tentative D call TRBD2 (7 bases). The germline gives CDR1 SGHTA, CDR2 FQGNSA. V was trimmed by 4 bases and J by 2 bases, leaving 12 bases between them. The CDR3 is 15 amino acids. The CDR3, as DNA: TGTGCCAGCAGCTGGGGGGGGACAACCTACAATGAGCAGTTCTTC. It yields the protein CASSWGGTTYNEQFF. The full variable domain, in which reference TRBV7-2 and TRBJ2-1 provide the parts outside the CDR3, is GAGVSQSPSNKVTEKGKDVELRCDPISGHTALYWYRQSLGQGLEFLIYFQGNSAPDKSGLPSDRFSAERTGGSVSTLTIQRTQQEDSAVYLCASSWGGTTYNEQFFGPGTRLTVL.

This clonotype was found once. V usage is TRBV19 and J usage is TRBJ2-1; D perhaps matches TRBD2 (5 bases). The ends were cut back, 6 bases at V and 3 bases at J, with 12 bases in the middle. The CDR3 runs 14 residues. Looked up from germline, CDR1 is LNHDA and CDR2 is SQIVND (reference sequence). Here the CDR3 DNA reads TGTGCCAGTAGCCTGGGAGCGGACTACAATGAGCAGTTCTTC. This encodes CASSLGADYNEQFF.

The genes are TRBV19 and TRBJ1-5; 8 nucleotides agree with TRBD1. The V gene end was trimmed by 7 bases and the J gene end by 6 bases; junction bases not matched to a gene: 5. CDR1 and CDR2 from the germline V gene are LNHDA and SQIVND (reference sequence). There are 13 residues in the CDR3. The CDR3 spells CASTGQGGQPQHF. For the CDR3, the DNA is TGTGCCAGTACAGGACAGGGCGGTCAGCCCCAGCATTTT.

This clonotype was recorded a few times. V and J are TRBV20-1 and TRBJ1-2; tentatively, D is TRBD1 (5 bases). CDR1 is DFQATT and CDR2 is SNEGSKA in the germline V gene (reference sequence). V was clipped by 5 bases and J by 3 bases, with 10 bases between them. The CDR3 has 12 residues. The CDR3 nucleotides are TGCAGTGCTCCGGACACGGACTATGGCTACACCTTC. Protein sequence: CSAPDTDYGYTF.

The V and J genes are TRBV27 and TRBJ2-1, with TRBD2 matching 8 bases. Germline V gene data show CDR1 as MNHEY and CDR2 as SMNVEV (reference sequence). V was pared by 1 base and J by 2 bases, with 7 bases of the junction left unmatched. This CDR3 spans 17 amino acids. The CDR3 is CASSLWHPGGTYNEQFF. For the CDR3, the DNA is TGTGCCAGCAGTTTATGGCACCCGGGAGGGACCTACAATGAGCAGTTCTTC.

This clonotype was counted between two and nine times. The chain recombines TRBV9 with TRBJ2-1, with D perhaps matching TRBD2 (5 bases). The CDR3 runs 13 residues. Germline V lookup: CDR1 SGDLS, CDR2 YYNGEE. V lost 0 bases and J 10 bases, leaving 11 bases between the germline ends. CDR3 loop: CASSVGFREEQFF. The CDR3 bases are TGTGCCAGCAGCGTAGGTTTCCGGGAAGAGCAGTTCTTC.

J is TRBJ1-2 and V is TRBV15; a weak D match, TRBD1 (6 bases). Trimming took off 1 base at V and 2 bases at J, with 14 bases between the two ends. CDR3 size: 16 residues. CDR1 is LNHNV and CDR2 is YYDKDF in the germline V gene (reference sequence). CDR3 in amino acids: CATSRGGAAVNYGYTF. CDR3 nucleotides: TGTGCCACCAGCAGAGGGGGGGCGGCGGTCAACTATGGCTACACCTTC.

This clonotype was counted only a few times. One end of the junction varies from germline; a read error may be responsible. V usage is TRBV4-1 and J usage is TRBJ2-1, with TRBD2 matching 10 bases. The germline V gene has CDR1 MGHRA and CDR2 YSYEKL. The CDR3 runs to 16 residues. The CDR3 region is CASSQDLASGSLSRGF. In DNA form, the CDR3 reads TGCGCCAGCAGCCAAGATCTTGCTAGCGGGAGCCTAAGCAGGGGGTTC.

The sample holds a few counts of this clonotype. The CDR3 sequence: CASRRHATNEKLFF. The CDR3 nucleotides read TGTGCCAGCAGGAGACACGCAACTAATGAAAAACTGTTTTTT. J is TRBJ1-4 and V is TRBV12-3 or TRBV12-4; D call uncertain. The length of the CDR3 is 14 residues. Trimming removed 6 bases at V and 0 bases at J, with 8 bases between.